The 17 T cell receptor beta chains below all came from one sample that was sequenced in a study of cytomegalovirus exposure and HLA in healthy donors. PCR was performed using 60 Vbeta and 13 Jbeta primers. The method was immunoSEQ multiplex PCR; TCRdb's version includes in-frame clones alone and lacks a portion of them. The sample has 120,000 or so clones; over 65% are singletons. The specimen sequenced was PBMCs. These receptors originate from a man between 18 and 29 years old in good health and CMV-seropositive.

The rearrangement uses TRBV7-2 and TRBJ2-7; 8 nucleotides agree with TRBD2. Germline CDR1 is SGHTA and CDR2 is FQGNSA. V lost 5 bases to trimming and J lost 2 bases; unmatched junction nucleotides: 11. The CDR3 is made up of 16 amino acids. CDR3 DNA: TGTGCCAGCAGCCCTTTCGCGCGGGGGGATGCCTACGAGCAGTACTTC. Amino acids: CASSPFARGDAYEQYF.

V usage is TRBV5-1 and J usage is TRBJ2-2, with 9 positions matching TRBD1. The germline CDR1 and CDR2 sequences are SGHRS and YFSETQ. The CDR3 is 15 amino acids. Trimming cost V 2 bases and J 6 bases; bases outside gene matches: 5. DNA for the CDR3: TGCGCCAGCAGCTTTCCGGGACAGGGCTCCGGGGAGCTGTTTTTT. Translated: CASSFPGQGSGELFF.

The chain's CDR3 is CALRDTMNTEAFF. The DNA of the CDR3 is TGTGCCCTGAGGGACACGATGAACACTGAAGCTTTCTTT. This chain joins TRBV10-3 and TRBJ1-1; a weak D match, TRBD1 (6 bases). Trimming left V 11 bases short and J 0 bases short, with 13 bases between. CDR1 and CDR2 (germline): ENHRY, SYGVKD. This CDR3 is 13 amino acids long.

This chain joins TRBV6-4 and TRBJ2-2, with TRBD1 as a possible D gene (5 bases). The CDR3 contains 13 residues. Between the trimmed V and J ends, which lost 4 bases and 7 bases, there was a span of 10 bases. The germline CDR1 and CDR2 sequences are MRHNA and SNTAGT. The CDR3 spells CASSGAGNGELFF. CDR3 in DNA: TGTGCCAGCAGTGGGGCAGGGAACGGGGAGCTGTTTTTT.

The chain combines TRBV27 with TRBJ2-5, with D possibly TRBD1 on 6 matching bases. The end of the DNA aligns better with TRBJ2-7, so the J call may be wrong. This CDR3 region has 12 residues. Germline loops: CDR1 MNHEY, CDR2 SMNVEV (reference sequence). Here the CDR3 reads CASSLPGDEQYF. CDR3 in DNA: TGTGCCAGCAGTCTTCCAGGGGACGAGCAGTACTTC.

Comment on this clone: Relative to the germline gene, one junction end is altered; a read error may explain this. The chain carries TRBV6-1 and TRBJ2-1, with 7 positions matching TRBD2. The CDR3 sequence is 16 residues long. From germline, CDR1 is MNHNS and CDR2 SASEGT. DNA for the CDR3: TGTGCCCGCAGTGAATCGGCGGGGGACCCTTACAATGAGCAGTTCTTC. Amino acid sequence: CARSESAGDPYNEQFF.

The chain couples TRBV2 to TRBJ1-1, with D uncertain. The CDR3 contains 13 residues. The V gene's germline CDR1 is SNHLY and CDR2 FYNNEI. V lost 9 bases and J 1 base, leaving 12 bases between the germline ends. CDR3 in DNA: TGTGCCAGTAAAAACGAGGGGAACACTGAAGCTTTCTTT. Its translation is CASKNEGNTEAFF.

J is TRBJ2-1 and V is TRBV6-5, with D possibly being TRBD2 (7 bases). CDR3 size: 14 residues. Germline V gives CDR1 MNHEY, CDR2 SVGAGI. Trimming removed 5 bases at V and 8 bases at J, with 16 bases between. The CDR3 DNA is TGTGCCAGCAGTCCCCGTGGGGGGGGCGATGAGCAGTTCTTC. Its translation is CASSPRGGGDEQFF.

CDR3 region: CASSSDAGNTEAFF. The CDR3 DNA follows: TGTGCCAGCAGCTCGGACGCGGGGAACACTGAAGCTTTCTTT. The V and J genes are TRBV5-4 and TRBJ1-1; the D is unclear. Trimming removed 3 bases at V and 1 base at J, with 10 bases between. This CDR3 contains 14 residues. Germline assignment: CDR1 SGHNT and CDR2 YYREEE (reference sequence).

The chain joins TRBV7-9 to TRBJ1-2; 10 bases are a match to TRBD1. This CDR3 comprises 13 residues. Per the germline V gene, CDR1 is SEHNR and CDR2 is FQNEAQ (reference sequence). The V segment lost 5 bases and the J segment 8 bases; nucleotides outside the gene matches: 5. CDR3 DNA sequence: TGTGCCAGCAGCACGGGACAGGGGAACGGCTACACCTTC. Protein: CASSTGQGNGYTF.

The gene calls are TRBV15 and TRBJ1-6; weak D call: TRBD1 (6 bases). The CDR3 runs to 14 residues. V gave up 8 bases and J gave up 9 bases, with 17 bases separating them. The germline V gene encodes CDR1 LNHNV and CDR2 YYDKDF (reference sequence). The CDR3 DNA sequence: TGTGCCACCCAACGGGCACAGGGAGTTTCACCCCTCCACTTT. Protein product: CATQRAQGVSPLHF.

This clone showed up just once. The genes are TRBV28 and TRBJ1-5, with D unresolved. The germline V gene encodes CDR1 MDHEN and CDR2 SYDVKM. Between the trimmed V and J ends, which lost 7 bases and 0 bases, there was a span of 4 bases. There are 12 residues in the CDR3. The CDR3 sequence is CASMYSNQPQHF. The CDR3 DNA is TGTGCCAGCATGTATAGCAATCAGCCCCAGCATTTT.

The V gene is TRBV20-1, the J gene TRBJ1-1, with D perhaps TRBD1 (5 bases). Germline CDR1 is DFQATT and CDR2 is SNEGSKA (reference sequence). Trimming cost V 6 bases and J 3 bases, with 8 bases left between them. CDR3 length equals 11 residues. CDR3 loop: CSARQYTEAFF. The CDR3 bases are TGCAGTGCCCGACAGTACACTGAAGCTTTCTTT.

V gene TRBV9 combines with J gene TRBJ2-1; 10 nucleotides align to TRBD1. Germline CDR1 is SGDLS and CDR2 is YYNGEE. The trim removed 4 bases at V and 1 base at J, leaving 8 bases unmatched. The CDR3 length is 17 residues. The CDR3 sequence: CASSHTPDRGSYNEQFF. The CDR3 DNA sequence: TGTGCCAGCAGCCACACCCCGGACAGGGGGTCCTACAATGAGCAGTTCTTC. The whole variable domain, filled in from reference TRBV9 and TRBJ2-1, reads DSGVTQTPKHLITATGQRVTLRCSPRSGDLSVYWYQQSLDQGLQFLIQYYNGEERAKGNILERFSAQQFPDLHSELNLSSLELGDSALYFCASSHTPDRGSYNEQFFGPGTRLTVL.

The chain joins TRBV5-5 to TRBJ2-3, with 9 bases identical to TRBD2. The J segment lost 6 bases and the V segment lost 2 bases, leaving 13 bases of the junction unmatched. This CDR3 is 17 amino acids long. CDR1 is SGHKS, CDR2 YYEKEE, per germline (reference sequence). The CDR3 spells CASSLGARGGQRDTQYF. Here the CDR3 DNA reads TGTGCCAGCAGCTTAGGTGCGCGGGGGGGGCAAAGGGATACGCAGTATTTT.

The chain couples TRBV19 to TRBJ2-7; TRBD2 might be the D (6 bases). The germline V and J ends were trimmed by 8 bases and 5 bases, with 16 bases remaining between them. The length of the CDR3 is 13 residues. In germline, CDR1 is LNHDA, CDR2 SQIVND (reference sequence). CDR3: CASGNLGGDEQYF. The CDR3 region has the DNA TGTGCCAGTGGGAACCTGGGAGGCGACGAGCAGTACTTC.

This clone showed up just a few times. This same CDR3 is encoded by further DNA sequences in the sample. The chain carries TRBV5-1 and TRBJ1-1; D is uncertain. V lost 2 bases and J 3 bases, leaving 8 bases between the germline ends. Germline V gene sequence: CDR1 SGHRS, CDR2 YFSETQ. The CDR3 is made up of 13 amino acids. This chain's CDR3 is CASSFNGDTEAFF. In nucleotides, the CDR3 is TGCGCCAGCAGCTTTAACGGGGACACTGAAGCTTTCTTT.